The 7 T cell receptor beta chains below come from one sample, sequenced in a study of blood T cell repertoires in COVID-19. The repertoire was sequenced with immunoSEQ multiplex PCR; TCRdb's copy has only in-frame clones and lacks some. The sample lists about 120,000 clones, roughly 75% occurring once. Sequenced material: peripheral blood. Receptor source: a man aged 55-75 years with active or convalescent COVID-19.

The chain joins TRBV28 to TRBJ2-7, with D possibly being TRBD2 (6 bases). Between the trimmed V and J ends, which lost 6 bases and 6 bases, there was a span of 21 bases. The CDR3 extends over 15 amino acids. Germline-derived CDR1 and CDR2 are MDHEN and SYDVKM. CDR3 DNA: TGTGCCAGCAGCCCCCTGACGGTGGGGCGGGGCGAGCAGTACTTC. Its translation is CASSPLTVGRGEQYF. Full variable domain (missing parts from reference TRBV28 and TRBJ2-7): DVKVTQSSRYLVKRTGEKVFLECVQDMDHENMFWYRQDPGLGLRLIYFSYDVKMKEKGDIPEGYSVSREKKERFSLILESASTNQTSMYLCASSPLTVGRGEQYFGPGTRLTVT.

This sequence joins TRBV6-6 and TRBJ2-7; the D gene is possibly TRBD1 (5 bases). The V gene's germline CDR1 is MNHNY and CDR2 SVGAGI (reference sequence). Trimming took 2 bases from V and 6 from J, leaving 14 bases between them. This CDR3 region has 14 residues. The CDR3 nucleotides are TGTGCCAGCAGTTACACGGGCAGGGCTCTCGAGCAGTACTTC. Its translation is CASSYTGRALEQYF.

V usage is TRBV2 and J usage is TRBJ2-5; D might be TRBD1 (6 bases). The CDR3 is 14 residues long. Germline V lookup: CDR1 SNHLY, CDR2 FYNNEI. V lost 0 bases and J 4 bases, leaving 9 bases between the germline ends. For the CDR3, the DNA is TGTGCCAGCAGTGAAGCGCTAGGGGGAGAGACCCAGTACTTC. It codes for CASSEALGGETQYF.

The J gene is TRBJ2-5, the V gene TRBV19; 9 nucleotides line up with TRBD2. CDR1 LNHDA and CDR2 SQIVND come from the germline V gene (reference sequence). The V and J ends lost 3 bases and 2 bases, in that order; junction bases with no gene match: 10. The CDR3 contains 17 residues. CDR3 loop: CASSIGRTAGGQETQYF. The CDR3 bases are TGTGCCAGTAGTATTGGTCGTACAGCGGGAGGACAAGAGACCCAGTACTTC.

The chain couples TRBV23-1 to TRBJ2-5; D possibly corresponds to TRBD1 (6 bases). TRBV23-1 is recorded as an ORF, its role being uncertain. The CDR3 is 17 residues long. V gave up 0 bases and J gave up 4 bases, with 18 bases separating them. The CDR3 region is CASSQSRLQGHRETQYF. The CDR3 coding sequence is TGCGCCAGCAGTCAATCCAGGTTACAGGGACATCGAGAGACCCAGTACTTC.

The chain is built from TRBV25-1 and TRBJ2-6, with 8 bases lining up with TRBD1. Germline CDR1 is MGHDK and CDR2 is SYGVNS. The CDR3 is 13 amino acids. After removal of 5 bases from V and 11 bases from J, the junction contained 5 bases not matched to a gene. As DNA, the CDR3 is TGTGCCAGCAGTTGGACAGGGATTGACGTCCTGACTTTC. Its protein product is CASSWTGIDVLTF.

The chain recombines TRBV6-6 with TRBJ1-2, with a tentative D call TRBD1 (6 bases). The CDR3 consists of 14 residues. V lost 2 bases and J lost 4, with 11 bases in between. Per the germline V gene, CDR1 is MNHNY and CDR2 is SVGAGI (reference sequence). CDR3 protein: CASSYGQGSYGYTF. In DNA form, the CDR3 reads TGTGCCAGCAGTTACGGCCAGGGGAGCTATGGCTACACCTTC.